This record looks at one T cell receptor beta chain sequence and its context. The ends were cut back, 4 bases at V and 0 bases at J, with 12 bases in the middle. Germline V gene sequence: CDR1 SQVTM, CDR2 ANQGSEA. This CDR3 spans 15 amino acids. This record belongs to a study of shared clonotypes between healthy human individuals. Data came from immunoSEQ multiplex PCR; TCRdb stores just in-frame clones and leaves some out. Of about 2.4 million clones in the sample, 93% were seen once. This chain links TRBV29-1 with TRBJ2-2, with unresolved D. The TCR sequence derives from a man aged 18 to 29 in good health. Some clones in this sample may be carry-over from other donors' samples. Sequencing was performed on naive CD4+ T cells from PBMCs. Noted subset: CD45RA+ positively selected. The CDR3 loop reads CSVGRKYANTGELFF. CDR3 DNA: TGCAGCGTTGGACGGAAATACGCGAACACCGGGGAGCTGTTTTTT.